The source of this T cell receptor (beta chain) is a study of long-term antiretroviral therapy in people with HIV. As for the study in general: The 2015 immediate-ART recommendation was preceded by the earliest samples by about a decade. Whole-study findings and limits: Clones with expansion before ART led the repertoire at all time points. Records did not include ART adherence, viral resistance or therapy changes.

A v3.0 immunoSEQ assay was performed at survey level. Libraries were prepared by immunoSEQ multiplex PCR; TCRdb keeps only in-frame clonotypes and omits some of them. The table lists tens of thousands of clones, about four fifths of them singletons, with over 6.5% in the top ten. As regards this clone: Antigen: not known.

Germline-derived CDR1 and CDR2 are SNHLY and FYNNEI. V lost 8 bases to trimming and J lost 7 bases, with 11 bases between them. The CDR3 consists of 11 residues. The chain combines TRBV2 with TRBJ1-2; no firm D call. The source of this sequence is a man aged 18 to 29 with HIV. The sequencing here drew on unsorted PBMCs, taken 0.4 years before starting antiretroviral therapy. The CDR3 nucleotides are TGTGCCAGCGCCCCAGAGTCTGGCTACACCTTC. Residues: CASAPESGYTF.